What follows are 30 T cell receptor beta chains derived from one specimen sequenced in a study of shared clonotypes between healthy human individuals. TCRdb keeps only in-frame clones here, not all; method: immunoSEQ multiplex PCR. In the table there are 600,000 or so clones, roughly 98% of which are singletons. Naive CD8 populations comprised CD45RO-negative cells positively selected for CCR7, excluding terminally differentiated effector memory CD45RA+ cells. Material: naive CD8+ T cells sorted from blood. These receptors originate from a young man in good health.

This clone was seen once. The chain is built from TRBV7-8 and TRBJ2-3, with 7 bases aligning to TRBD2. The CDR3 is 16 residues long. V lost 4 bases and J lost 6; bases outside the gene matches: 13. Germline V lookup: CDR1 SGHVS, CDR2 FQNEAQ. CDR3 nucleotide sequence: TGTGCCAGCAGCTATGGCGCGGCGGGAGAGGCTGATACGCAGTATTTT. The encoded protein is CASSYGAAGEADTQYF.

The V and J genes are TRBV19 and TRBJ2-1; maybe TRBD2 (6 bases). Germline lookup yields CDR1 LNHDA and CDR2 SQIVND (reference sequence). The CDR3 is 16 amino acids. Trimming shortened V by 5 bases and J by 8 bases, and 22 bases separated the two germline ends. The DNA for the CDR3 is TGTGCCAGTAGTGTTGACCCGGCTTCTCGCGGGGATGAGCAGTTCTTC. Translated: CASSVDPASRGDEQFF.

The gene calls are TRBV18 and TRBJ2-3; D remains ambiguous. V was clipped by 0 bases and J by 4 bases, with 8 bases between them. CDR3 length equals 14 residues. The germline V gene encodes CDR1 KGHSH and CDR2 LQKENI. CDR3 in DNA: TGTGCCAGCTCACCACCGACGAGCGCAGATACGCAGTATTTT. Translation: CASSPPTSADTQYF.

This chain joins TRBV27 and TRBJ1-2, with D uncertain. Germline V gene data show CDR1 as MNHEY and CDR2 as SMNVEV (reference sequence). V was trimmed by 4 bases and J by 7 bases, leaving 7 bases between them. The CDR3 has 11 amino acids. The CDR3 sequence: CASSSSSGYTF. The CDR3 coding sequence is TGTGCCAGCAGTTCCTCGTCTGGCTACACCTTC.

J is TRBJ2-7 and V is TRBV5-6; a weak D match, TRBD2 (6 bases). Germline CDR1 and CDR2: SGHDT and YYEEEE. Trimming cost V 2 bases and J 3 bases, with 12 bases left between them. The length of the CDR3 is 14 residues. CDR3 amino acids: CASSFATSSYEQYF. The CDR3 DNA is TGTGCCAGCAGCTTCGCAACTAGCAGCTACGAGCAGTACTTC.

V gene TRBV27 combines with J gene TRBJ1-1, with D unresolved. Trimming removed 6 bases from V and 0 bases from J, with 14 bases in between. The CDR3 spans 15 residues. CDR1 and CDR2 from the germline V gene are MNHEY and SMNVEV (reference sequence). The CDR3 bases are TGTGCCAGCAGCGGTCGCTGGGGTCTGAACACTGAAGCTTTCTTT. It encodes CASSGRWGLNTEAFF.

The chain couples TRBV7-6 to TRBJ2-7, with D tentatively TRBD1 or TRBD2 (6 bases each). This CDR3 has 17 amino acids. Trimming shortened V by 0 bases and J by 1 base, and 16 bases separated the two germline ends. Germline values: CDR1 SGHVS, CDR2 FNYEAQ. CDR3 bases: TGTGCCAGCAGCTTAGCGAAGGAGGGGGTCAAGTCCTACGAGCAGTACTTC. Amino acids: CASSLAKEGVKSYEQYF.

The chain has TRBV7-9 and TRBJ1-5; no reliable D call. V was clipped by 3 bases and J by 2 bases, with 11 bases between them. This CDR3 has 15 residues. Germline CDR1 SEHNR, CDR2 FQNEAQ (reference sequence). CDR3 in amino acids: CASSFGKGGNQPQHF. CDR3 DNA: TGTGCCAGCAGCTTCGGGAAGGGTGGCAATCAGCCCCAGCATTTT.

The chain is built from TRBV11-3 and TRBJ2-1, with 7 nucleotides matching TRBD2. V lost 2 bases and J lost 9; bases outside the gene matches: 10. Germline V gene lookup returns CDR1 SGHNT and CDR2 YENEEA. The CDR3 covers 15 residues. This chain's CDR3 is CASSLLTGGRGEQFF. For the CDR3, the DNA is TGTGCCAGCAGCTTATTAACGGGAGGTCGCGGTGAGCAGTTCTTC. The full variable domain, completed using reference TRBV11-3 and TRBJ2-1, is EAGVVQSPRYKIIEKKQPVAFWCNPISGHNTLYWYLQNLGQGPELLIRYENEEAVDDSQLPKDRFSAERLKGVDSTLKIQPAELGDSAVYLCASSLLTGGRGEQFFGPGTRLTVL.

The chain links TRBV7-6 to TRBJ2-3; 8 positions agree with TRBD1. Germline V gene sequence: CDR1 SGHVS, CDR2 FNYEAQ. Trimming took 6 bases from V and 5 from J; bases not matched to a gene: 10. The CDR3 is 15 residues long. The CDR3 nucleotides read TGTGCCAGCAGTTTACAGGGGGGTCATGGAGATACGCAGTATTTT. Protein: CASSLQGGHGDTQYF.

Points on this clone: Other DNA sequences of this sample code for an identical CDR3. The CDR3, as DNA: TGCAGCGTTGAAGACCTGGGGGAGACCCAGTACTTC. Encoded protein: CSVEDLGETQYF. This chain joins TRBV29-1 and TRBJ2-5; D is ambiguous. V was clipped by 0 bases and J by 5 bases, with 7 bases between them. The CDR3 runs to 12 residues. Germline CDR1 is SQVTM and CDR2 is ANQGSEA.

The chain recombines TRBV28 with TRBJ2-3; 10 bases match TRBD2. The V segment lost 6 bases and the J segment 3 bases; nucleotides outside the gene matches: 6. Germline CDR1 and CDR2: MDHEN and SYDVKM. The CDR3 runs 15 residues. CDR3 coding DNA: TGTGCCAGCAGCTTTACTAGCGGGAATACAGATACGCAGTATTTT. This codes for CASSFTSGNTDTQYF.

The chain joins TRBV14 to TRBJ2-5; D may be TRBD1 (6 bases). The germline V gene has CDR1 SGHDN and CDR2 FVKESK. The V and J ends lost 1 base and 11 bases respectively, with 17 bases between them. The CDR3 sequence is 14 residues long. The CDR3 reads CASSQVLEQGAQYF. The CDR3 region has the DNA TGTGCCAGCAGCCAAGTCTTAGAACAGGGAGCACAGTACTTC.

The V gene is TRBV15, the J gene TRBJ2-2; 8 bases align to TRBD2. Trimming cost V 0 bases and J 2 bases; bases outside gene matches: 5. The germline V gene has CDR1 LNHNV and CDR2 YYDKDF (reference sequence). This CDR3 region has 17 residues. Written as DNA, the CDR3 is TGTGCCACCAGCAGAGAGTTTGTAGCGGGAAACACCGGGGAGCTGTTTTTT. This gives the protein CATSREFVAGNTGELFF.

V is TRBV13 and J is TRBJ2-2; D remains unclear. From germline, CDR1 is PRHDT and CDR2 FYEKMQ (reference sequence). The length of the CDR3 is 13 residues. With 0 bases removed from V and 9 bases from J, the gap between germline ends came to 8 bases. The DNA for the CDR3 is TGTGCCAGCAGCTTAGGACTACTCAGGGAGCTGTTTTTT. The encoded protein is CASSLGLLRELFF.

The rearrangement uses TRBV14 and TRBJ1-3; D not resolved. Per the germline V gene, CDR1 is SGHDN and CDR2 is FVKESK. The CDR3 spans 13 residues. V was trimmed by 4 bases and J by 0 bases, leaving 4 bases between them. The CDR3 sequence: CASSLLSGNTIYF. CDR3 DNA: TGTGCCAGCAGCCTCCTCTCTGGAAACACCATATATTTT.

The chain carries TRBV7-6 and TRBJ1-1; the D is unclear. The V and J ends lost 6 bases and 0 bases respectively, with 14 bases between them. The CDR3 runs to 15 residues. Germline V gene data show CDR1 as SGHVS and CDR2 as FNYEAQ. Here the CDR3 DNA reads TGTGCCAGCAGTCAGGAGGCACTCTTGAACACTGAAGCTTTCTTT. The encoded protein is CASSQEALLNTEAFF. Full variable domain (missing parts from reference TRBV7-6 and TRBJ1-1): GAGVSQSPRYKVTKRGQDVALRCDPISGHVSLYWYRQALGQGPEFLTYFNYEAQQDKSGLPNDRFSAERPEGSISTLTIQRTEQRDSAMYRCASSQEALLNTEAFFGQGTRLTVV.

The gene calls are TRBV12-5 and TRBJ2-7; 7 bases are a match to TRBD1. The length of the CDR3 is 13 residues. Looked up from germline, CDR1 is LGHNT and CDR2 is FRNRAP. V was pared by 6 bases and J by 2 bases, with 4 bases of the junction left unmatched. CDR3: CASGGDSPYEQYF. The CDR3 nucleotides are TGTGCTAGTGGGGGGGACAGCCCCTACGAGCAGTACTTC.

The chain couples TRBV11-2 to TRBJ2-3; TRBD2 might be the D (6 bases). V lost 4 bases and J 10 bases, leaving 12 bases between the germline ends. The V gene's germline CDR1 is SGHAT and CDR2 FQNNGV. The CDR3 is 12 amino acids. CDR3 residues: CASSSAAGPQYF. The DNA for the CDR3 is TGTGCCAGCAGCTCCGCTGCGGGACCGCAGTATTTT.

This clone was counted a single time. The chain uses TRBV7-8 and TRBJ2-7; no clear D gene. With 5 bases removed from V and 3 bases from J, the gap between germline ends came to 14 bases. CDR1 and CDR2 (germline): SGHVS, FQNEAQ. This CDR3 is 14 amino acids long. CDR3 nucleotides: TGTGCCAGCAGCCTACGCCCGGTCGGCTACGAGCAGTACTTC. Translation: CASSLRPVGYEQYF.

This sequence joins TRBV2 and TRBJ1-2; TRBD1 matches at 7 bases. In germline, CDR1 is SNHLY, CDR2 FYNNEI. Trimming at V came to 9 bases and at J to 6 bases, leaving 10 bases not matched to a gene. The CDR3 consists of 13 residues. The CDR3 spells CASLNGTGDGYTF. CDR3 in DNA: TGTGCCAGTCTAAATGGCACAGGGGATGGCTACACCTTC.

The chain couples TRBV5-6 to TRBJ1-5, with D hard to call. The CDR3 consists of 13 residues. The germline V gene has CDR1 SGHDT and CDR2 YYEEEE. V was shortened by 0 bases and J by 3 bases, with 4 bases between the two germline ends. The CDR3 bases are TGTGCCAGCAGCTTGGCGTCCAATCAGCCCCAGCATTTT. This translates into CASSLASNQPQHF.

V and J are TRBV27 and TRBJ2-1; D gene unclear. This CDR3 has 13 amino acids. Trimming pared 1 base from V and 6 bases from J, leaving 7 bases between. Germline V gives CDR1 MNHEY, CDR2 SMNVEV (reference sequence). The CDR3 nucleotides are TGTGCCAGCAGTTTATTTGTTTTCAATGAGCAGTTCTTC. This encodes CASSLFVFNEQFF.

This sequence joins TRBV4-1 and TRBJ2-6, with 7 bases aligning to TRBD1. Germline loops: CDR1 MGHRA, CDR2 YSYEKL. Unmatched junction bases numbered 5, after V lost 5 bases and J lost 4 bases. There are 15 residues in the CDR3. In nucleotides, the CDR3 is TGCGCCAGCAGCTCTACAGGGGCCGGGGCCAACGTCCTGACTTTC. Translated, it gives CASSSTGAGANVLTF.

In its sample, this clone was seen once. This rearrangement joins TRBV7-9 to TRBJ2-7; D gene uncertain. Germline CDR1 is SEHNR and CDR2 is FQNEAQ (reference sequence). The length of the CDR3 is 12 residues. The germline V and J ends were trimmed by 3 bases and 4 bases, with 7 bases remaining between them. CDR3 nucleotide sequence: TGTGCCAGCAGCTTGAATCAATACGAGCAGTACTTC. Residues: CASSLNQYEQYF.

The chain joins TRBV27 to TRBJ1-2, with 8 bases identical to TRBD1. The CDR3 runs to 17 residues. Germline V lookup: CDR1 MNHEY, CDR2 SMNVEV (reference sequence). Unmatched junction bases numbered 12, after V lost 5 bases and J lost 1 base. The CDR3 region is CASSPVPGQGDNYGYTF. In DNA form, the CDR3 reads TGTGCCAGCAGTCCCGTCCCCGGACAGGGAGATAACTATGGCTACACCTTC.

The V gene is TRBV27, the J gene TRBJ2-7, with 8 bases that match TRBD2. The CDR3 is made up of 14 amino acids. The germline V gene has CDR1 MNHEY and CDR2 SMNVEV (reference sequence). Trimming took 3 bases from V and 5 from J; bases not matched to a gene: 6. CDR3 protein: CASSFSRAGDEQYF. DNA of the CDR3: TGTGCCAGCAGTTTTTCACGAGCGGGAGACGAGCAGTACTTC.

The chain couples TRBV2 to TRBJ1-4, with 8 bases that match TRBD1. This CDR3 is built from 16 residues. Per germline, CDR1 SNHLY and CDR2 FYNNEI. Losses at the gene ends were 4 bases for V and 5 bases for J; bases not matched to a gene: 9. The CDR3 DNA follows: TGTGCCAGCAGTGGAATCCAGGGGGCTCAGAATGAAAAACTGTTTTTT. This gives the protein CASSGIQGAQNEKLFF.

V gene TRBV11-3 combines with J gene TRBJ2-1; TRBD2 agrees at 7 bases. CDR1 is SGHNT, CDR2 YENEEA, per germline. Losses at the gene ends were 2 bases for V and 3 bases for J; bases not matched to a gene: 4. This CDR3 comprises 15 residues. As DNA, the CDR3 is TGTGCCAGCAGCTTATGGTCTAGCGGCTACAATGAGCAGTTCTTC. It codes for CASSLWSSGYNEQFF. Supplemented by reference TRBV11-3 and TRBJ2-1, the full variable domain reads EAGVVQSPRYKIIEKKQPVAFWCNPISGHNTLYWYLQNLGQGPELLIRYENEEAVDDSQLPKDRFSAERLKGVDSTLKIQPAELGDSAVYLCASSLWSSGYNEQFFGPGTRLTVL.

The chain is built from TRBV2 and TRBJ2-5, with D perhaps given as TRBD1 or TRBD2 (5 bases each). The CDR3 consists of 15 residues. Trimming took 6 bases from V and 2 from J, leaving 16 bases between them. Germline loops: CDR1 SNHLY, CDR2 FYNNEI. The CDR3 sequence is CASSNHVGTQETQYF. Written as DNA, the CDR3 is TGTGCCAGCAGCAACCATGTCGGGACGCAAGAGACCCAGTACTTC.